One and the same sample provided the 7 T cell receptor beta chains below, sequenced in a study of neoadjuvant anti-PD-1 for oral cavity cancer. Only in-frame clones appear in the TCRdb table, and some are missing; sequencing was by immunoSEQ multiplex PCR. The table lists under 15,000 clones, around 66% of them singletons. Sequencing used PBMCs, obtained before nivolumab (anti-PD-1) treatment. All receptors derive from a person between 40 and 85 years old with oral cavity squamous cell carcinoma.

The chain joins TRBV6-5 to TRBJ1-6; possible D gene TRBD1, 6 bases. Germline CDR1 is MNHEY and CDR2 is SVGAGI. The CDR3 is made up of 15 amino acids. Trimming pared 2 bases from V and 10 bases from J, leaving 15 bases between. The CDR3 is CASSYEGWGGSPLHF. CDR3 bases: TGTGCCAGCAGTTACGAGGGCTGGGGGGGCTCACCCCTCCACTTT.

This clone was counted between two and nine times. V is TRBV28 and J is TRBJ1-4, with TRBD1 as a possible D gene (6 bases). The CDR3 contains 12 residues. Trimming took off 4 bases at V and 12 bases at J, with 12 bases between the two ends. CDR1 MDHEN and CDR2 SYDVKM come from the germline V gene. CDR3 DNA: TGTGCCAGCAGTTCCGGGGGCCGGGAACTGTTTTTT. Its translation: CASSSGGRELFF.

The rearrangement links TRBV28 to TRBJ2-5, with TRBD1 matching over 7 bases. J was trimmed by 5 bases and V by 0 bases; bases with no gene match: 6. The CDR3 runs to 15 residues. Germline CDR1 and CDR2: MDHEN and SYDVKM. Here the CDR3 reads CASSLWAGGRETQYF. Written as DNA, the CDR3 is TGTGCCAGCAGTTTATGGGCAGGGGGTAGGGAGACCCAGTACTTC.

This clone occurred a few times. The chain combines TRBV5-1 with TRBJ2-1, with D possibly called TRBD1 or TRBD2 (6 bases each). The CDR3 has 18 amino acids. Per germline, CDR1 SGHRS and CDR2 YFSETQ. The V gene lost 1 base and the J gene lost 3 bases, with 20 bases spanning the gap. The CDR3 bases are TGCGCCAGCAGCTTGCAGCCGGGGGCGTCAGTCGTCTACAATGAGCAGTTCTTC. Translating it yields CASSLQPGASVVYNEQFF.

The chain carries TRBV30 and TRBJ2-1, with 8 bases lining up with TRBD1. The CDR3 is 13 amino acids. Germline values: CDR1 GTSNPN, CDR2 SVGIG (reference sequence). With 0 bases clipped from V and 10 bases from J, the junction kept 5 bases outside the gene matches. In nucleotides, the CDR3 is TGTGCCTGGAGTGTTCAGGGGGCCGCCGAGCAGTTCTTC. The encoded protein is CAWSVQGAAEQFF.

The chain uses TRBV5-1 and TRBJ2-5; 16 nucleotides match TRBD2. The CDR3 is made up of 18 amino acids. V lost 4 bases and J lost 2; bases outside the gene matches: 8. Germline lookup yields CDR1 SGHRS and CDR2 YFSETQ. In nucleotides, the CDR3 is TGCGCCAGCAGCCCTGGGACTAGCGGGGGGGTCCTTCAAGAGACCCAGTACTTC. Its protein is CASSPGTSGGVLQETQYF.

V is TRBV11-2 and J is TRBJ2-6, with D uncertain. The CDR3 sequence is 17 residues long. The V end lost 5 bases, the J end lost 2 bases, and 16 bases lay between the germline ends. Per germline, CDR1 SGHAT and CDR2 FQNNGV. The DNA of the CDR3 is TGTGCCAGCAGCCCGAACGGGTGGGTTGCTGGGGCCAACGTCCTGACTTTC. Amino acids: CASSPNGWVAGANVLTF.